This TCR beta chain appears in the sequencing data of a study of blood T cell repertoires in COVID-19. Study context: Whether acute or convalescent, the COVID-19 samples came from the United States, Italy and Spain. In each case, the material was cDNA or gDNA derived from T cells, B-cell-depleted T cells, or PBMCs.

The CDR3 has 17 residues. Germline V gives CDR1 MNHEY, CDR2 SMNVEV (reference sequence). J was trimmed by 5 bases and V by 0 bases; bases with no gene match: 10. Original analysis: Amplifying reference gene primers gave estimates of nucleated cell counts. Sequencing used immunoSEQ multiplex PCR; TCRdb keeps in-frame clones, though not all of them. V and J calls and clone size are as listed in that table; D and trimming were resolved from the DNA. Among over 150,000 clones, around nine tenths were seen once, and the ten largest hold 2.7%. Material: peripheral blood. J is TRBJ1-5 and V is TRBV27; 7 positions agree with TRBD1. This receptor was obtained from a man aged 40-50 years with active or convalescent COVID-19. CDR3 nucleotide sequence: TGTGCCAGCAGTTTATCGACCGGACAGGCAAACCATCAGCCCCAGCATTTT. Its protein is CASSLSTGQANHQPQHF.